Listed here is a single T cell receptor beta chain. Its target is not known. These data come from a study of T cell responses to AZD1222 COVID-19 vaccine. Study details: Analyses pooled second doses at about 4 or about 12 weeks.

Some clones are missing from TCRdb's copy, which holds only in-frame ones; the method was immunoSEQ multiplex PCR. The sample has about 130,000 clones, approximately 85% seen once; the top ten hold under 9.5%. The germline CDR1 and CDR2 sequences are KGHDR and SFDVKD. The germline V and J ends were trimmed by 0 bases and 5 bases, with 4 bases remaining between them. The CDR3 extends over 13 amino acids. General study findings and limits: Clonal diversity was possibly underestimated; the donors were predominantly white British and more often female.

This clonotype originated in an adult in good health. The source material was peripheral blood, sampled on day 0 of AZD1222 vaccination. The chain has TRBV24-1 and TRBJ2-1; no clear D. CDR3 sequence: CATSDLHNNEQFF. The CDR3 coding sequence is TGTGCCACCAGTGATTTGCATAACAATGAGCAGTTCTTC.